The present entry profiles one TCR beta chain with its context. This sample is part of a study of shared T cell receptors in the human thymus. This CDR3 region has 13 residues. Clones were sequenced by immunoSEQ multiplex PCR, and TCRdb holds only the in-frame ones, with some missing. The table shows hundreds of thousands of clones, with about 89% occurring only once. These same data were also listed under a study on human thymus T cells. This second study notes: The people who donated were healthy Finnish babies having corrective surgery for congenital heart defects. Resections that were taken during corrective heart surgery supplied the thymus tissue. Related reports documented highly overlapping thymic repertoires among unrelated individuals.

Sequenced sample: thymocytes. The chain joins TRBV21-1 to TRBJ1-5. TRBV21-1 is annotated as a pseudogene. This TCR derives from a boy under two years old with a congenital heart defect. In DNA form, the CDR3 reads TGTGCCAGCAGCAAAGGTAACAATCAGCCCCAGCATTTT. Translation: CASSKGNNQPQHF.